This T cell receptor (beta chain) was retrieved from a study of shared clonotypes between healthy human individuals. Overall study: Donors had three CD4 naive, three CD4 memory, two CD8 naive and one CD8 memory plate apiece. Study conclusions and caveats: Across four donors, naive CD4 shared around 5.3%, naive CD8 under 4%, memory CD4 roughly 2.4%, memory CD8 roughly 0.37%.

Researchers partitioned CD4+ cells into CD45RA+ naive and CD45RA-negative memory subsets. Only one count was recorded for this clone. Its antigen is still unknown. Sequencing used immunoSEQ multiplex PCR; TCRdb keeps in-frame clones, though not all of them. The sample records about 610,000 clones, less than 98% being singletons. The germline V and J ends were trimmed by 4 bases and 5 bases, with 14 bases remaining between them. The CDR3 covers 14 residues. The rearrangement links TRBV23-1 to TRBJ2-5, with D perhaps assigned TRBD1 or TRBD2 (6 bases each). TRBV23-1 is flagged as an ORF with uncertain function. Sequenced: naive CD4+ T cells sorted from blood. Noted subset: CD45RA+ positively selected. The receptor was derived from a woman between 25 and 40 years old in good health. CDR3 loop: CASSPPGGLETQYF. Written as DNA, the CDR3 is TGCGCCAGCAGTCCCCCTGGGGGGCTCGAGACCCAGTACTTC.